This T cell receptor (beta chain) was identified during a study of blood T cell repertoires in COVID-19. Seattle researchers signed up patients amid active infection and tracked them longitudinally. Original analysis: Amplifying reference gene primers gave estimates of nucleated cell counts. Clones were sequenced by immunoSEQ multiplex PCR, and TCRdb holds only the in-frame ones, with some missing. For V, J and clone size, that table is used; D and trimming come from the DNA. This table holds fewer than 95,000 clones, 74% found once. Sample: peripheral blood. The TCR comes from a man in his 70s with COVID-19, enrolled during active disease.

Here the CDR3 DNA reads TGTGCCAGCAAATTCCAGGGGCGGGATGGCTACACCTTC. This translates into CASKFQGRDGYTF. The V and J genes are TRBV27 and TRBJ1-2, with D possibly TRBD1 on 6 matching bases. The germline V and J ends were trimmed by 7 bases and 6 bases, with 15 bases remaining between them. Per the germline V gene, CDR1 is MNHEY and CDR2 is SMNVEV (reference sequence). There are 13 residues in the CDR3.